This T cell receptor (beta chain) stems from a study of OX40 agonist ivuxolimab in advanced cancers. Study-wide context: The costimulatory receptor OX40 (CD134) was targeted by ivuxolimab, a fully human IgG2 agonistic monoclonal antibody. Intravenous ivuxolimab was administered to patients every 2 weeks at six dose levels: 0.01, 0.1, 0.3, 1.5, 3 and 10 mg/kg. Of the 50 to 55 patients in dose escalation, some 20 had hepatocellular carcinoma, some 15 had melanoma, 9 had renal cell carcinoma and 9 had head and neck cancer. In the dose-escalation cohort, 82.7% of patients were male, and the mean age was roughly 60 years with a range of roughly 23 to 79. Patients were allowed to have had prior anti-PD-1, anti-PD-L1 or anti-CTLA-4 therapy, and 30% to 40% of the dose-escalation patients had previously received checkpoint inhibitors. Partial responses were achieved by three dose-escalation patients, of whom one had hepatocellular carcinoma and two had cutaneous melanoma. Peripheral TCRbeta sequencing aimed to test whether ivuxolimab altered TCR sequence diversity and caused clonal T-cell expansion. The paper describes the monotherapy dose-escalation part (N ≈ 51 patients) of the phase I trial of ivuxolimab.

About this clone: This clone's antigen is unknown. The input lacks base qualities; no much larger clone sits a single base away.

The study at large found these results: Antigen specificity was not determined for the clonally expanded peripheral T cells. Low levels of normalized T-cell clonal expansion were also seen in some nonresponding patients. At doses of 0.1 to 3.0 mg/kg, clonal expansion of both CD4+ and CD8+ blood T cells was observed from baseline to week 6. In the 0.1-3.0 mg/kg groups, partial responders were among the patients with the lowest normalized peripheral clonal expansion, particularly in CD8+ T cells. On average, CD8+ T cells showed more expanded clones than CD4+ T cells after ivuxolimab.

Patients with autoimmune disease history or receiving systemic immunosuppression were excluded from the trial. Peripheral blood for TCR sequencing was collected from all dose cohorts at baseline, on cycle 4 day 1, and on cycle 7 day 1. The samples were drawn from a first-in-human, open-label, multicenter phase I dose-escalation trial of ivuxolimab. Adults with locally advanced or metastatic head and neck squamous cell, hepatocellular, melanoma or renal cell carcinoma were enrolled in the trial. Before TCR sequencing, CD4+ T cells and CD8+ T cells were sorted from peripheral blood as separate populations. Genomic DNA was extracted from sorted cells for sequencing of the TCRbeta CDR3 region. The immunoSEQ Assay was used to sequence the TCRbeta CDR3 regions. The immuneACCESS repertoire file appears here via TCRdb, limited to in-frame rearrangements. These files lack a portion of the clones; in checked studies, under half of the deficit traces to unresolved V genes, and the cause of the others is not known. Across this sample there are about 46,000 clones, with about 88% seen only once. Roughly 56% of the sample rests with the top ten.

The germline ends are 16 bases apart after V is trimmed by 7 bases and J by 4 bases. The CDR3 has 14 amino acids, counting the end cysteine and phenylalanine. The entry retains the CDR3 DNA only, 42 bases that are in frame from base 1. Taken from the germline V gene, the CDR1 and CDR2 loops are SQVTM and ANQGSEA. Sequenced here: CD4+ or CD8+ T cells sorted from blood, sampled in a trial of the OX40 agonist ivuxolimab. This clonotype was obtained from an adult with an advanced solid tumor such as melanoma, head and neck, liver or kidney cancer. Recombination joined TRBV29-1 with TRBJ2-2; the D region possibly corresponds to TRBD2 (6 bases align). Here is the DNA: TGCAGCGCCGGGGGTCAGGGTGTCACCGGGGAGCTGTTTTTT. It translates to CSAGGQGVTGELFF.